The subject of this entry is one TCR beta chain. What it recognizes is unknown. The entry originates in a study of beta chain features in type 1 diabetes. Overall study findings and caveats: Fewer junction insertions and more nucleotide deletions appeared in type 1 diabetes patients.

Expressed TCRB transcripts were sequenced, since all the RNA that had been isolated was reverse transcribed. Profiled with immunoSEQ multiplex PCR; TCRdb holds only in-frame clones, not every one. The sample lists 350,000 to 450,000 clones; approximately 15% were seen once. By way of CD45RO/CCR7/CD25/CD127/CD95/CD27, the CD4+ regulatory, stem cell-like memory, central memory and naive cells were sorted. Sorted populations were all over 98% pure. CDR3 length equals 15 residues. From germline, CDR1 is ENHRY and CDR2 SYGVKD. V shed 1 base and J shed 3 bases, with 10 bases lying between them. This chain links TRBV10-3 with TRBJ1-5, with D tentatively TRBD1 (5 bases). Material for sequencing was naive CD4+ T cells from blood. The sequence was obtained from a man aged 25 to 45 in good health. CDR3 in DNA: TGTGCCATCAGTGAGTTTAGAGGGGACAATCAGCCCCAGCATTTT. It translates to CAISEFRGDNQPQHF.